Following are 10 T cell receptor beta chains from one sample sequenced in a study of shared clonotypes between healthy human individuals. Sequenced by immunoSEQ multiplex PCR; TCRdb stores in-frame clones only, minus some. The profile shows about 1.5 million clones, 98% of them singletons. What was sequenced was naive CD4+ T cells sorted from blood. Subset specified: CD45RA+ positively selected. The receptors derive from a man aged 30-40 years in good health.

The gene calls are TRBV27 and TRBJ2-7, with 7 bases lining up with TRBD2. CDR1 is MNHEY and CDR2 is SMNVEV in the germline V gene (reference sequence). This CDR3 contains 19 residues. The junction had 20 bases not matched to a gene; V was cut back by 3 bases and J by 3 bases. CDR3: CASSFGYSGWGTNLYEQYF. DNA for the CDR3: TGTGCCAGCAGTTTTGGGTATTCGGGATGGGGGACTAACCTCTACGAGCAGTACTTC.

In DNA, the CDR3 is TGTGCCAGCAGCTTGGGACTAGCCGTTAGCACAGATACGCAGTATTTT. Residues: CASSLGLAVSTDTQYF. The chain uses TRBV5-4 and TRBJ2-3; 7 bases are a match to TRBD2. CDR1 and CDR2 from the germline V gene are SGHNT and YYREEE (reference sequence). V was clipped by 0 bases and J by 0 bases; unmatched bases: 4. There are 16 residues in the CDR3.

The chain is built from TRBV7-2 and TRBJ2-4; no clear D. The CDR3 extends over 14 amino acids. Germline V gene sequence: CDR1 SGHTA, CDR2 FQGNSA. V shed 3 bases and J shed 5 bases, with 11 bases lying between them. CDR3 sequence (DNA): TGTGCCAGCAGCTTCGCAAGGATTGAAAACATTCAGTACTTC. It yields the protein CASSFARIENIQYF.

The V call is TRBV7-8, the J call TRBJ1-1, with D unclear. Trimming removed 4 bases at V and 0 bases at J, with 9 bases between. The CDR3 is 14 amino acids. Germline V lookup: CDR1 SGHVS, CDR2 FQNEAQ. CDR3 DNA: TGTGCCAGCAGCTCCATAGGTTTGAACACTGAAGCTTTCTTT. Amino acids: CASSSIGLNTEAFF.

This clone is a singleton in its sample. The CDR3 DNA reads TGCGCCAGCAGACAGTCGGGGTTGCAGGGGTGGCAAGAGACCCAGTACTTC. Its protein is CASRQSGLQGWQETQYF. This chain joins TRBV5-1 and TRBJ2-5, with a weak D call TRBD1 (6 bases). The CDR3 totals 17 residues. V was pared by 5 bases and J by 2 bases, with 22 bases between. The V gene's germline CDR1 is SGHRS and CDR2 YFSETQ.

Note on this clone: The same CDR3 arises from other DNA sequences in this sample as well. The rearrangement joins TRBV7-3 to TRBJ2-1; maybe TRBD1 (5 bases). Trimming stripped 3 bases from V and 3 bases from J, with 6 bases between. The CDR3 is made up of 13 amino acids. CDR1 SGHTA and CDR2 FQGTGA come from the germline V gene. The CDR3 DNA reads TGTGCCAGCAGCTTGACAGACTACAATGAGCAGTTCTTC. As protein: CASSLTDYNEQFF. The variable domain in full, with the rest retrieved from reference TRBV7-3 and TRBJ2-1, is GAGVSQTPSNKVTEKGKYVELRCDPISGHTALYWYRQSLGQGPEFLIYFQGTGAADDSGLPNDRFFAVRPEGSVSTLKIQRTERGDSAVYLCASSLTDYNEQFFGPGTRLTVL.

This CDR3 is CASKSQQGSHEQYF. In nucleotides, the CDR3 is TGTGCCAGCAAATCCCAACAGGGGAGCCACGAGCAGTACTTC. J is TRBJ2-7 and V is TRBV28, with TRBD1 identical over 7 bases. CDR1 is MDHEN, CDR2 SYDVKM, per germline. The CDR3 is made up of 14 amino acids. Trimming cost V 7 bases and J 5 bases; bases outside gene matches: 11.

J is TRBJ2-7 and V is TRBV7-2; weak D call: TRBD2 (6 bases). Per the germline V gene, CDR1 is SGHTA and CDR2 is FQGNSA. Trimming took off 5 bases at V and 6 bases at J, with 14 bases between the two ends. The CDR3 runs 13 residues. This CDR3 is CASSPPPGVEQYF. The DNA of the CDR3 is TGTGCCAGCAGCCCCCCGCCGGGGGTCGAGCAGTACTTC.

The chain uses TRBV5-4 and TRBJ1-3; 11 bases match TRBD1. The ends lost 4 bases at V and 3 bases at J; junction bases unmatched: 3. This CDR3 has 15 residues. Looked up from germline, CDR1 is SGHNT and CDR2 is YYREEE (reference sequence). This CDR3 is CASSLGTGGGNTIYF. As DNA, the CDR3 is TGTGCCAGCAGCCTCGGGACAGGGGGTGGAAACACCATATATTTT.

This sequence joins TRBV7-9 and TRBJ2-2; the D gene could be TRBD1 or TRBD2 (5 bases each). Trimming took 5 bases from V and 7 from J, leaving 17 bases between them. The CDR3 runs 15 residues. Germline CDR1 is SEHNR and CDR2 is FQNEAQ (reference sequence). The CDR3 DNA follows: TGTGCCAGCAGCCGATCTTGGGACGTCGGCGGGGAGCTGTTTTTT. As protein: CASSRSWDVGGELFF.